This entry lists 27 T cell receptor beta chains sequenced from one sample in a study of blood T cell repertoires in COVID-19. The method was immunoSEQ multiplex PCR; TCRdb's version includes in-frame clones alone and lacks a portion of them. The sample lists 130,000 or so clones, 70% to 90% seen once, with approximately 8.3% in the top ten. The sample comprised peripheral blood. The receptors come from a woman aged 55 to 70 with acute or convalescent COVID-19.

The chain recombines TRBV2 with TRBJ1-1; 8 nucleotides agree with TRBD1. This CDR3 has 16 amino acids. Losses at the gene ends were 2 bases for V and 4 bases for J; bases not matched to a gene: 9. The germline CDR1 and CDR2 sequences are SNHLY and FYNNEI. The CDR3 region has the DNA TGTGCCAGCAGTGAAAGGGCAGGGGGCCGAGGCACTGAAGCTTTCTTT. Its protein is CASSERAGGRGTEAFF. Full variable domain (rest looked up from reference TRBV2 and TRBJ1-1): EPEVTQTPSHQVTQMGQEVILRCVPISNHLYFYWYRQILGQKVEFLVSFYNNEISEKSEIFDDQFSVERPDGSNFTLKIRSTKLEDSAMYFCASSERAGGRGTEAFFGQGTRLTVV.

Of note for this clone: A read error may produce the germline difference seen at one junction end. The chain carries TRBV24-1 and TRBJ2-3; D is possibly TRBD1 (6 bases). The germline CDR1 and CDR2 sequences are KGHDR and SFDVKD. The CDR3 is made up of 14 amino acids. The CDR3 loop reads CATSDPMTGTSRIF. In nucleotides, the CDR3 is TGTGCCACCAGTGATCCGATGACAGGCACGTCCCGTATTTTT.

This clone has a single count. The CDR3 sequence: CASSRGQTSYEQYF. In DNA, the CDR3 is TGTGCCAGCAGTCGGGGACAGACCTCCTACGAGCAGTACTTC. The J gene is TRBJ2-7, the V gene TRBV6-5; 7 bases match TRBD1. Trimming cost V 5 bases and J 0 bases; bases outside gene matches: 4. The V gene's germline CDR1 is MNHEY and CDR2 SVGAGI. CDR3 length: 14 residues.

This clone was picked up one time. V is TRBV10-2 and J is TRBJ1-1, with TRBD1 as a possible D gene (5 bases). V was cut by 3 bases and J by 6 bases, with 14 bases left in between. CDR1 WSHSY and CDR2 SAAADI come from the germline V gene. This CDR3 region has 14 residues. The CDR3 DNA reads as TGCGCCAGCAGTGAAGCCCCCCAGGGTGCTGAAGCTTTCTTT. It translates to CASSEAPQGAEAFF.

This chain joins TRBV5-1 and TRBJ2-5; D is perhaps TRBD2 (5 bases). Trimming took 7 bases from V and 5 from J, leaving 9 bases between them. This CDR3 region has 11 residues. From germline, CDR1 is SGHRS and CDR2 YFSETQ. Written as DNA, the CDR3 is TGCGCCAGCCGGGAAATGGAGACCCAGTACTTC. It yields the protein CASREMETQYF.

The V and J genes are TRBV25-1 and TRBJ2-1, with 8 bases identical to TRBD2. CDR1 is MGHDK and CDR2 is SYGVNS in the germline V gene. The trim removed 7 bases at V and 3 bases at J, leaving 5 bases unmatched. The CDR3 runs to 14 residues. CDR3 nucleotide sequence: TGTGCCAGCAAACGTAGCGGGGACTACAATGAGCAGTTCTTC. It encodes CASKRSGDYNEQFF.

This clone was found once. The chain employs TRBV18 and TRBJ2-1; D gene unclear. The CDR3 is 16 residues long. CDR1 KGHSH and CDR2 LQKENI come from the germline V gene. The V and J ends lost 6 bases and 5 bases respectively, with 20 bases between them. This CDR3 is CASSLKAPPNDNEQFF. The CDR3 bases are TGTGCCAGCTCTCTCAAAGCCCCTCCTAACGACAATGAGCAGTTCTTC.

This chain connects TRBV5-4 to TRBJ2-1; 9 bases agree with TRBD1. The germline gives CDR1 SGHNT, CDR2 YYREEE (reference sequence). V lost 4 bases, J lost 5 bases, and 4 bases stayed unmatched. The CDR3 is 14 amino acids. Here the CDR3 reads CASSPTGGHNEQFF. The CDR3 region has the DNA TGTGCCAGCAGCCCAACAGGGGGCCACAATGAGCAGTTCTTC.

The chain links TRBV5-4 to TRBJ2-5; D might be TRBD2 (5 bases). The germline V gene has CDR1 SGHNT and CDR2 YYREEE (reference sequence). This CDR3 comprises 13 residues. V gave up 0 bases and J gave up 5 bases, with 8 bases separating them. CDR3 DNA sequence: TGTGCCAGCAGCTTGGGATCTAGCGAGACCCAGTACTTC. As protein: CASSLGSSETQYF.

V usage is TRBV5-6 and J usage is TRBJ2-7; weak D call: TRBD1 (5 bases). The CDR3 runs 12 residues. Per germline, CDR1 SGHDT and CDR2 YYEEEE. Trimming removed 2 bases at V and 3 bases at J, with 6 bases between. CDR3 nucleotide sequence: TGTGCCAGCAGCTTCCAGGGCTACGAGCAGTACTTC. It encodes CASSFQGYEQYF.

This chain links TRBV7-8 with TRBJ2-1; 8 bases line up with TRBD1. V was clipped by 1 base and J by 8 bases; unmatched bases: 13. The CDR3 is 17 amino acids. Germline values: CDR1 SGHVS, CDR2 FQNEAQ. CDR3 sequence reads: CASSLDRRTGLGDEQFF. CDR3 coding DNA: TGTGCCAGCAGCTTAGATAGGCGGACAGGGTTGGGCGATGAGCAGTTCTTC. Drawing the rest from reference TRBV7-8 and TRBJ2-1, the complete variable domain is GAGVSQSPRYKVAKRGQDVALRCDPISGHVSLFWYQQALGQGPEFLTYFQNEAQLDKSGLPSDRFFAERPEGSVSTLKIQRTQQEDSAVYLCASSLDRRTGLGDEQFFGPGTRLTVL.

The chain couples TRBV5-4 to TRBJ2-1; 8 bases map to TRBD1. The ends lost 1 base at V and 10 bases at J; junction bases unmatched: 13. The CDR3 consists of 16 residues. CDR1 and CDR2 (germline): SGHNT, YYREEE (reference sequence). As DNA, the CDR3 is TGTGCCAGCAGCTTGCCCCGGGACAGGCGGTTTGGCGAGCAGTTCTTC. Translating it yields CASSLPRDRRFGEQFF.

Of note for this clone: The sample has other DNA sequences that encode this CDR3 too. V is TRBV19 and J is TRBJ1-2; possibly TRBD1 for D (5 bases). The CDR3 length is 15 residues. The V gene lost 3 bases and the J gene lost 0 bases, with 11 bases spanning the gap. Looked up from germline, CDR1 is LNHDA and CDR2 is SQIVND (reference sequence). CDR3 protein: CASSIGTGANYGYTF. Written as DNA, the CDR3 is TGTGCCAGTAGTATCGGTACGGGGGCTAACTATGGCTACACCTTC.

The DNA of the CDR3 is TGTGCCAGCCTAGGACAGGGTTATAAAAACATTCAGTACTTC. The encoded protein is CASLGQGYKNIQYF. The chain is built from TRBV28 and TRBJ2-4; 8 nucleotides agree with TRBD1. Germline CDR1 reads MDHEN; CDR2 reads SYDVKM. CDR3 size: 14 residues. The J segment lost 4 bases and the V segment lost 8 bases, leaving 7 bases of the junction unmatched. The whole variable domain, remainder taken from reference TRBV28 and TRBJ2-4, is DVKVTQSSRYLVKRTGEKVFLECVQDMDHENMFWYRQDPGLGLRLIYFSYDVKMKEKGDIPEGYSVSREKKERFSLILESASTNQTSMYLCASLGQGYKNIQYFGAGTRLSVL.

The J gene is TRBJ2-5, the V gene TRBV30; no reliable D call. Trimming took off 0 bases at V and 7 bases at J, with 9 bases between the two ends. The CDR3 has 12 amino acids. Germline CDR1 and CDR2: GTSNPN and SVGIG (reference sequence). In nucleotides, the CDR3 is TGTGCCTGGAGTGTACGTAGAGGGACCCAGTACTTC. This gives the protein CAWSVRRGTQYF.

The rearrangement uses TRBV4-1 and TRBJ1-4, with 11 bases that match TRBD1. This CDR3 is built from 18 residues. Germline CDR1 and CDR2: MGHRA and YSYEKL. J lost 4 bases, V lost 2 bases, and 9 bases had no gene match. In DNA form, the CDR3 reads TGCGCCAGCAGCCAACCCTCTGGACAGGGGGCCTTTAATGAAAAACTGTTTTTT. Protein sequence: CASSQPSGQGAFNEKLFF.

The chain links TRBV7-9 to TRBJ2-7; 10 positions match TRBD2. Germline V gene sequence: CDR1 SEHNR, CDR2 FQNEAQ (reference sequence). The CDR3 loop spans 14 amino acids. V was pared by 11 bases and J by 0 bases, with 7 bases of the junction left unmatched. The CDR3 nucleotides are TGTGCCTCAGAAAGCGGGGGGGCCTCCTACGAGCAGTACTTC. This gives the protein CASESGGASYEQYF.

The chain uses TRBV28 and TRBJ2-1; unclear D gene. V was trimmed by 2 bases and J by 1 base, leaving 9 bases between them. CDR1 MDHEN and CDR2 SYDVKM come from the germline V gene. This CDR3 has 15 amino acids. The CDR3 sequence: CASSLDARSYNEQFF. The CDR3 DNA reads as TGTGCCAGCAGTTTAGATGCGAGATCCTACAATGAGCAGTTCTTC. The whole variable domain, filled in from reference TRBV28 and TRBJ2-1, reads DVKVTQSSRYLVKRTGEKVFLECVQDMDHENMFWYRQDPGLGLRLIYFSYDVKMKEKGDIPEGYSVSREKKERFSLILESASTNQTSMYLCASSLDARSYNEQFFGPGTRLTVL.

The chain recombines TRBV15 with TRBJ2-2, with TRBD1 matching 9 bases. Germline CDR1 reads LNHNV; CDR2 reads YYDKDF (reference sequence). The ends lost 2 bases at V and 1 base at J; junction bases unmatched: 14. This CDR3 comprises 20 residues. CDR3 DNA sequence: TGTGCCACCAGCAGAAAAGACAGGGGGACCAGATTTTTGAACACCGGGGAGCTGTTTTTT. Translation: CATSRKDRGTRFLNTGELFF.

The chain employs TRBV24-1 and TRBJ1-5, with 7 bases fitting TRBD1. Trimming took 8 bases from V and 4 from J; bases not matched to a gene: 4. The CDR3 sequence is 13 residues long. The germline gives CDR1 KGHDR, CDR2 SFDVKD. CDR3 sequence: CATTPRGNQPQHF. In DNA, the CDR3 is TGTGCCACCACACCCAGGGGGAATCAGCCCCAGCATTTT.

The rearrangement uses TRBV20-1 and TRBJ1-5; D possibly corresponds to TRBD1 (6 bases). The CDR3 has 14 amino acids. With 3 bases removed from V and 6 bases from J, the gap between germline ends came to 15 bases. The germline V gene has CDR1 DFQATT and CDR2 SNEGSKA (reference sequence). DNA of the CDR3: TGCAGTGCTAGTAGCGGCGGGGGCCGTCAGCCCCAGCATTTT. Protein product: CSASSGGGRQPQHF.

The chain combines TRBV27 with TRBJ2-5; D not certain. The V end was cut by 2 bases, the J end by 0 bases, with 22 bases between. The CDR3 totals 19 residues. Germline lookup yields CDR1 MNHEY and CDR2 SMNVEV (reference sequence). The CDR3 DNA sequence: TGTGCCAGCAGTTTAACCCCACCCTTCTCCGGGTGGGACCAAGAGACCCAGTACTTC. It yields the protein CASSLTPPFSGWDQETQYF.

This clone was counted between two and nine times. This chain joins TRBV7-6 and TRBJ1-4; D not certain. V gave up 8 bases and J gave up 0 bases, with 13 bases separating them. Per the germline V gene, CDR1 is SGHVS and CDR2 is FNYEAQ. This CDR3 contains 15 residues. DNA for the CDR3: TGTGCCAGCTCTGGTGGAGTTGCAACTAATGAAAAACTGTTTTTT. As protein: CASSGGVATNEKLFF.

The V gene is TRBV30, the J gene TRBJ2-7, with 7 positions matching TRBD1. V lost 0 bases, J lost 0 bases, and 11 bases stayed unmatched. Germline-derived CDR1 and CDR2 are GTSNPN and SVGIG (reference sequence). The CDR3 consists of 17 residues. The CDR3 region has the DNA TGTGCCTGGAGTGTACGGTTTACAGGGGTCACCTCCTACGAGCAGTACTTC. This sequence encodes CAWSVRFTGVTSYEQYF.

The gene calls are TRBV19 and TRBJ2-1, with 9 bases matching TRBD1. Losses at the gene ends were 7 bases for V and 7 bases for J; bases not matched to a gene: 8. The CDR3 is 14 amino acids. Looked up from germline, CDR1 is LNHDA and CDR2 is SQIVND (reference sequence). The CDR3 DNA sequence: TGTGCCAGTAAAAGGGGACAGGGAAGGAATGAGCAGTTCTTC. Its protein product is CASKRGQGRNEQFF.

This chain uses TRBV25-1 with TRBJ2-5; perhaps TRBD1 as D (5 bases). CDR1 is MGHDK and CDR2 is SYGVNS in the germline V gene. V lost 10 bases to trimming and J lost 7 bases, with 16 bases between them. The CDR3 is 12 residues long. The CDR3 sequence is CATSGSSGTQYF. The CDR3 DNA sequence: TGTGCCACCTCAGGGTCGTCCGGGACCCAGTACTTC.

The chain employs TRBV5-1 and TRBJ2-3, with 8 bases that match TRBD1. After removal of 4 bases from V and 3 bases from J, the junction contained 4 bases not matched to a gene. Germline CDR1 and CDR2: SGHRS and YFSETQ. This CDR3 is 14 amino acids long. Written as DNA, the CDR3 is TGCGCCAGCAGCCTACGGGACAGGACAGATACGCAGTATTTT. This codes for CASSLRDRTDTQYF.